The T cell receptor beta chain described here comes from a study of T-cell memory formation after mild COVID-19. The study's findings and limits: Contracting CD8+ clones were enriched in EMRA, CD4+ mainly in CM and EM. Researchers could not confirm that second-wave clones peaking on day 37 targeted SARS-CoV-2.

This clonotype occurred a few times. The antigen is undetermined. The J segment lost 5 bases and the V segment lost 3 bases, leaving 5 bases of the junction unmatched. The CDR3 has 15 amino acids. Germline CDR1 reads LGHNA; CDR2 reads YNFKEQ. The TCR alpha and TCR beta cDNA libraries, bearing sample barcodes and UMIs, were generated by 5'RACE using constant-segment primers. TCRdb ran MiXCR on the 5' RACE reads and lists one entry per CDR3 protein. The table has about 290,000 distinct CDR3 sequences, approximately 16% seen once. Sequencing used PBMCs or a T cell subset sorted from them (not recorded which). This chain joins TRBV4-2 and TRBJ2-5, with TRBD1 matching over 11 bases. This TCR derives from a man in his late teens or twenties who had mild COVID-19 (a few samples of this study predate the infection). Cell type and time point are not known. This CDR3 is CASSQDRGRRETQYF. The CDR3 DNA sequence: TGTGCCAGCAGCCAGGACAGGGGGCGCCGGGAGACCCAGTACTTC.